This T cell receptor (beta chain) came from a study of vaccination and CD4 T cells after COVID-19. CDR1 is SGHVS and CDR2 is FNYEAQ in the germline V gene. The V end lost 4 bases, the J end lost 3 bases, and 6 bases lay between the germline ends. The CDR3 has 12 residues. Note on this clonotype: What it binds is unknown.

Stated treatment: approximately nine-day PBMC culture with coronavirus spike peptide pools or control peptides (ViraFEST assay). The Oncomine TCR Beta short-read assay sequenced DNA from cultured CD4+ T cells. From CD4+ T cells that had been cultured, genomic DNA was extracted. TCRdb re-called the PCR reads with MiXCR, one entry per CDR3 protein. The repertoire consists of approximately 18,000 distinct CDR3 sequences, with around four fifths occurring once and the leading ten covering 15% to 20%. This chain uses TRBV7-6 with TRBJ2-5, with no clear D. The TCR comes from a human donor who received a COVID-19 vaccine. The sequencing here drew on CD4+ T cells from blood, cultured in vitro, taken after SARS-CoV-2 vaccination. The CDR3 DNA sequence: TGTGCCAGCAGCTCAGATAAAGAGACCCAGTACTTC. Protein: CASSSDKETQYF. Combining the CDR3 with reference TRBV7-6 and TRBJ2-5 gives the whole variable domain GAGVSQSPRYKVTKRGQDVALRCDPISGHVSLYWYRQALGQGPEFLTYFNYEAQQDKSGLPNDRFSAERPEGSISTLTIQRTEQRDSAMYRCASSSDKETQYFGPGTRLLVL.